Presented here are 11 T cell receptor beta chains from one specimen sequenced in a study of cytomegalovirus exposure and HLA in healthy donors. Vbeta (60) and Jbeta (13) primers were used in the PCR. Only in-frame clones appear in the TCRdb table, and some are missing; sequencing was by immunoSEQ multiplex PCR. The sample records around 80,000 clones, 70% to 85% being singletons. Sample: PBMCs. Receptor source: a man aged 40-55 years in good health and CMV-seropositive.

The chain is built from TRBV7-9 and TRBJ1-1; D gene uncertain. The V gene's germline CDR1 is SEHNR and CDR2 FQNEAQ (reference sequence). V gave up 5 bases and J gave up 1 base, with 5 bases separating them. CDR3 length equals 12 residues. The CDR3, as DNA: TGTGCCAGCAGCGCGGAGAACACTGAAGCTTTCTTT. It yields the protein CASSAENTEAFF.

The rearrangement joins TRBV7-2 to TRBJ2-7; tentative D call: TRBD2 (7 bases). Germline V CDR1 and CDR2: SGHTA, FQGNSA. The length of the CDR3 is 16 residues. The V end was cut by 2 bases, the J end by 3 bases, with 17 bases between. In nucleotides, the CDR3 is TGTGCCAGCAGCTTACTATCGGGGGGCGGGGGCTACGAGCAGTACTTC. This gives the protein CASSLLSGGGGYEQYF.

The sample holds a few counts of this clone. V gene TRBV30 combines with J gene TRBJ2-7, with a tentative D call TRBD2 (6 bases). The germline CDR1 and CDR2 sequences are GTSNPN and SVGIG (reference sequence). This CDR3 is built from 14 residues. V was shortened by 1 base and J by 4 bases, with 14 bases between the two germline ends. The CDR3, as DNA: TGTGCCTGGAGTGGTGTGGGGGGTGGGTACGAGCAGTACTTC. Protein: CAWSGVGGGYEQYF.

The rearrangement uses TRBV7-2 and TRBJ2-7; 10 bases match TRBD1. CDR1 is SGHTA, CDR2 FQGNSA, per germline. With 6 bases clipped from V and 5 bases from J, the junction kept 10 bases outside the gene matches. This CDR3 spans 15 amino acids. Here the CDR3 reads CASSYGRTGGHEQYF. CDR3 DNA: TGTGCCAGCAGTTACGGTCGGACAGGGGGACACGAGCAGTACTTC.

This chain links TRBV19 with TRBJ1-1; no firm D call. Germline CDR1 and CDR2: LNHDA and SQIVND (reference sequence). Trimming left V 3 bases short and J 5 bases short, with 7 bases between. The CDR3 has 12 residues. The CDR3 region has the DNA TGTGCCAGTAGTATCAGCGTTACTGAAGCTTTCTTT. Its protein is CASSISVTEAFF.

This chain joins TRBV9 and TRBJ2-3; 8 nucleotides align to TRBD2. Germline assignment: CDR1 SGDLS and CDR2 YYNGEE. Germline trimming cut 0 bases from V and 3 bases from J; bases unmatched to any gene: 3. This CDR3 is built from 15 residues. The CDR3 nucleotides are TGTGCCAGCAGCGTAGCGGGGGGGCCAACAGATACGCAGTATTTT. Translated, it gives CASSVAGGPTDTQYF. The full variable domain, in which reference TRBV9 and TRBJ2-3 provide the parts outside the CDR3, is DSGVTQTPKHLITATGQRVTLRCSPRSGDLSVYWYQQSLDQGLQFLIQYYNGEERAKGNILERFSAQQFPDLHSELNLSSLELGDSALYFCASSVAGGPTDTQYFGPGTRLTVL.

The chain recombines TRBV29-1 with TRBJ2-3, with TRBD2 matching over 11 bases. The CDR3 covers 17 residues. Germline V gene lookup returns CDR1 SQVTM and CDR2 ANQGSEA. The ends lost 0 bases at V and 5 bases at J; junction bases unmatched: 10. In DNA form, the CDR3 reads TGCAGCGTTGAAGAAGGGGGCGGAGGACTAGCGGGAGATACGCAGTATTTT. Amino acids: CSVEEGGGGLAGDTQYF.

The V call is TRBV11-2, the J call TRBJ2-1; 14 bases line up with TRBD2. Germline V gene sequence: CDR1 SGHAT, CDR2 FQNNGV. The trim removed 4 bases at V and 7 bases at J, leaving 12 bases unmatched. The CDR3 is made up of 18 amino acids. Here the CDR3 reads CASSSGTSGSSPSNEQFF. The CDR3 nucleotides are TGTGCCAGCAGCTCAGGGACTAGCGGGAGCTCGCCCTCAAATGAGCAGTTCTTC. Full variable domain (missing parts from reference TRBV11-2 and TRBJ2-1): EAGVAQSPRYKIIEKRQSVAFWCNPISGHATLYWYQQILGQGPKLLIQFQNNGVVDDSQLPKDRFSAERLKGVDSTLKIQPAKLEDSAVYLCASSSGTSGSSPSNEQFFGPGTRLTVL.

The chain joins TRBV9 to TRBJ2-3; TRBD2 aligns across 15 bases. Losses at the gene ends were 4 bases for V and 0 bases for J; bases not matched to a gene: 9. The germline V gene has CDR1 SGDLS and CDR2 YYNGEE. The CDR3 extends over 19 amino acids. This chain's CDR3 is CASSFRTSGGAGSTDTQYF. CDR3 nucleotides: TGTGCCAGCAGCTTTCGGACTAGCGGGGGGGCCGGGAGCACAGATACGCAGTATTTT. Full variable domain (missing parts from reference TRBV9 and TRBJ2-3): DSGVTQTPKHLITATGQRVTLRCSPRSGDLSVYWYQQSLDQGLQFLIQYYNGEERAKGNILERFSAQQFPDLHSELNLSSLELGDSALYFCASSFRTSGGAGSTDTQYFGPGTRLTVL.

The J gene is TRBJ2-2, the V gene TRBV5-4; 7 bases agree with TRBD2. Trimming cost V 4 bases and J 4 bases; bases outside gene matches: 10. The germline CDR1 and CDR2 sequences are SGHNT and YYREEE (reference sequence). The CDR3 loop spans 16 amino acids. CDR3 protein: CASSRMLAASTGELFF. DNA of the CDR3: TGTGCCAGCAGCCGTATGCTAGCGGCTTCCACCGGGGAGCTGTTTTTT.

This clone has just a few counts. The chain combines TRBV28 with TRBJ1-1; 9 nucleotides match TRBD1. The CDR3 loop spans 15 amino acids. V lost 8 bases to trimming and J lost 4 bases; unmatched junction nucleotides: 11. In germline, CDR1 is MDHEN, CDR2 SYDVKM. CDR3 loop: CASRIQGARGTEAFF. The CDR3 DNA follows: TGTGCCAGCCGCATACAGGGGGCAAGGGGCACTGAAGCTTTCTTT.